The 18 T cell receptor beta chains listed next were all sequenced from one sample in a study of identical twins. MiXCR, applied by TCRdb to the 5' RACE reads, yields one record per CDR3 protein. In the table there are approximately 600,000 distinct CDR3 sequences, just under 10% of which are singletons. The data were also submitted as part of a second study, on yellow fever vaccine responses in identical twins.

Sequencing input: PBMCs. These receptors were obtained from a woman younger than 30 in good health.

This clonotype turned up a few times. The chain's CDR3 is CAWSVLLPSTDTQYF. The CDR3 bases are TGTGCCTGGAGTGTATTACTACCTAGCACAGATACGCAGTATTTT. The chain links TRBV30 to TRBJ2-3; D is uncertain. The germline gives CDR1 GTSNPN, CDR2 SVGIG (reference sequence). The CDR3 contains 15 residues. Trimming took 0 bases from V and 0 from J, leaving 10 bases between them.

The chain links TRBV10-3 to TRBJ1-4, with 8 bases that match TRBD1. V was pared by 6 bases and J by 8 bases, with 11 bases of the junction left unmatched. The V gene's germline CDR1 is ENHRY and CDR2 SYGVKD. The CDR3 covers 15 residues. The CDR3 is CAIRDETGVEEKLFF. CDR3 in DNA: TGTGCCATCAGGGACGAGACAGGGGTAGAGGAAAAACTGTTTTTT.

V and J are TRBV3-1 and TRBJ2-3, with 13 bases fitting TRBD2. CDR1 and CDR2 from the germline V gene are LGHDT and YNNKEL (reference sequence). Germline trimming cut 0 bases from V and 2 bases from J; bases unmatched to any gene: 8. The CDR3 contains 19 residues. CDR3 residues: CASSQDLATSGRITDTQYF. Here the CDR3 DNA reads TGTGCCAGCAGCCAAGATCTGGCGACTAGCGGGAGGATCACAGATACGCAGTATTTT.

This chain joins TRBV2 and TRBJ2-1; unclear D gene. The germline gives CDR1 SNHLY, CDR2 FYNNEI. The CDR3 has 12 amino acids. V shed 4 bases and J shed 8 bases, with 9 bases lying between them. The CDR3 bases are TGTGCCAGCAGTGTCGAGGCAGATGAGCAGTTCTTC. As protein: CASSVEADEQFF.

The table lists this clonotype with a few counts. The chain carries TRBV19 and TRBJ2-1; 12 nucleotides agree with TRBD2. This CDR3 comprises 17 residues. V dropped 1 base and J dropped 10; count of bases not matched to a gene: 11. Germline CDR1 LNHDA, CDR2 SQIVND (reference sequence). Written as DNA, the CDR3 is TGTGCCAGTAGTATAGGTCTCCAACTAGCGGGAGGATTGGAGCAGTTCTTC. It is translated as CASSIGLQLAGGLEQFF.

This clonotype showed up just a few times. The chain carries TRBV7-9 and TRBJ2-7; tentative D call: TRBD2 (5 bases). The CDR3 runs 15 residues. The germline V and J ends were trimmed by 4 bases and 2 bases, with 15 bases remaining between them. CDR1 and CDR2 from the germline V gene are SEHNR and FQNEAQ (reference sequence). This CDR3 reads CASSSSGKEAYEQYF. The DNA for the CDR3 is TGTGCCAGCAGCTCCTCCGGGAAGGAGGCCTACGAGCAGTACTTC. The full variable domain, in which reference TRBV7-9 and TRBJ2-7 provide the parts outside the CDR3, is DTGVSQNPRHKITKRGQNVTFRCDPISEHNRLYWYRQTLGQGPEFLTYFQNEAQLEKSRLLSDRFSAERPKGSFSTLEIQRTEQGDSAMYLCASSSSGKEAYEQYFGPGTRLTVT.

This clonotype was found many times. The chain employs TRBV20-1 and TRBJ2-1; 15 bases line up with TRBD2. V shed 5 bases and J 9 bases; nucleotides not matched to a gene: 5. Germline values: CDR1 DFQATT, CDR2 SNEGSKA (reference sequence). The CDR3 is 14 residues long. The CDR3 here is CSAPPGLAGGEQFF. In DNA, the CDR3 is TGCAGTGCTCCTCCGGGACTAGCGGGAGGTGAGCAGTTCTTC.

This clonotype showed up just a few times. V is TRBV24-1 and J is TRBJ1-2; tentative D call: TRBD1 (6 bases). Per the germline V gene, CDR1 is KGHDR and CDR2 is SFDVKD. Trimming stripped 3 bases from V and 6 bases from J, with 13 bases between. The CDR3 is 14 amino acids. CDR3 protein: CATSDDRWGDGYTF. The CDR3 coding sequence is TGTGCCACCAGTGATGACAGGTGGGGGGATGGCTACACCTTC.

Ten or more counts support this clonotype. The chain employs TRBV15 and TRBJ2-3; no clear D gene. This CDR3 region has 15 residues. V was clipped by 3 bases and J by 0 bases, with 10 bases between them. The germline CDR1 and CDR2 sequences are LNHNV and YYDKDF (reference sequence). CDR3 sequence reads: CATSRPVDSTDTQYF. Written as DNA, the CDR3 is TGTGCCACCAGCAGGCCGGTAGATAGCACAGATACGCAGTATTTT.

V is TRBV20-1 and J is TRBJ2-7, with 10 positions matching TRBD1. The CDR3 is 13 amino acids. Trimming cost V 6 bases and J 2 bases; bases outside gene matches: 4. Germline V CDR1 and CDR2: DFQATT, SNEGSKA (reference sequence). The chain's CDR3 is CSATGQGPYEQYF. CDR3 sequence (DNA): TGCAGTGCCACGGGACAGGGGCCCTACGAGCAGTACTTC.

There are many counts of this clonotype. V is TRBV5-1 and J is TRBJ1-6; 9 bases line up with TRBD1. V shed 4 bases, J shed 9 bases, and the junction held 8 bases outside the gene matches. Germline V gene data show CDR1 as SGHRS and CDR2 as YFSETQ. The CDR3 runs to 15 residues. The CDR3: CASSLGQGNLSPLHF. The CDR3 DNA reads TGCGCCAGCAGCCTGGGACAGGGCAACCTTTCACCCCTCCACTTT. Full variable domain (remainder filled in from reference TRBV5-1 and TRBJ1-6): KAGVTQTPRYLIKTRGQQVTLSCSPISGHRSVSWYQQTPGQGLQFLFEYFSETQRNKGNFPGRFSGRQFSNSRSEMNVSTLELGDSALYLCASSLGQGNLSPLHFGNGTRLTVT.

V gene TRBV3-1 combines with J gene TRBJ1-1; the D is unclear. This CDR3 has 14 residues. Per germline, CDR1 LGHDT and CDR2 YNNKEL (reference sequence). V shed 4 bases and J shed 0 bases, with 9 bases lying between them. The CDR3: CASSPQVLNTEAFF. The CDR3 DNA is TGTGCCAGCAGCCCGCAGGTCCTGAACACTGAAGCTTTCTTT.

The gene calls are TRBV11-2 and TRBJ2-4; no firm D call. V lost 1 base to trimming and J lost 0 bases, with 13 bases between them. The CDR3 sequence is 17 residues long. Germline CDR1 and CDR2: SGHAT and FQNNGV. The CDR3 sequence: CASSLGKGLIAKNIQYF. CDR3 coding DNA: TGTGCCAGCAGCTTAGGAAAAGGGCTCATAGCCAAAAACATTCAGTACTTC.

This clonotype turned up a few times. The J gene is TRBJ2-3, the V gene TRBV14, with D perhaps assigned TRBD1 or TRBD2 (5 bases each). In germline, CDR1 is SGHDN, CDR2 FVKESK. The CDR3 consists of 15 residues. V was clipped by 9 bases and J by 0 bases, with 16 bases between them. CDR3 bases: TGTGCCAGTACTTTCCGGGACCGAAGCACAGATACGCAGTATTTT. Protein: CASTFRDRSTDTQYF. The whole variable domain, remainder taken from reference TRBV14 and TRBJ2-3, is EAGVTQFPSHSVIEKGQTVTLRCDPISGHDNLYWYRRVMGKEIKFLLHFVKESKQDESGMPNNRFLAERTGGTYSTLKVQPAELEDSGVYFCASTFRDRSTDTQYFGPGTRLTVL.

In this sample, this clonotype turned up many times. The chain carries TRBV3-1 and TRBJ2-2; 7 bases are shared with TRBD2. V shed 1 base, J shed 4 bases, and the junction held 6 bases outside the gene matches. The germline V gene has CDR1 LGHDT and CDR2 YNNKEL (reference sequence). CDR3 size: 16 residues. The CDR3 here is CASSQAGGSGTGELFF. Written as DNA, the CDR3 is TGTGCCAGCAGCCAAGCCGGGGGGAGCGGCACCGGGGAGCTGTTTTTT.

This clonotype was seen more than once but under ten times. V and J are TRBV3-1 and TRBJ1-6; 7 nucleotides align to TRBD1. The junction had 6 bases not matched to a gene; V was cut back by 4 bases and J by 9 bases. The length of the CDR3 is 14 residues. Looked up from germline, CDR1 is LGHDT and CDR2 is YNNKEL (reference sequence). CDR3 sequence: CASSPGKGASPLHF. The CDR3 region has the DNA TGTGCCAGCAGCCCCGGGAAGGGGGCTTCACCCCTCCACTTT.

Ten or more counts support this clonotype. V usage is TRBV29-1 and J usage is TRBJ2-7, with a possible D match to TRBD1 (5 bases). The length of the CDR3 is 14 residues. From germline, CDR1 is SQVTM and CDR2 ANQGSEA. V shed 4 bases and J shed 6 bases, with 19 bases lying between them. CDR3 residues: CSVVPHGQVGEQYF. In DNA, the CDR3 is TGCAGCGTTGTCCCACACGGACAAGTGGGCGAGCAGTACTTC.

This clonotype was detected ten times or more. The chain couples TRBV5-1 to TRBJ2-7, with no clear D. The CDR3 spans 13 residues. Germline V gene sequence: CDR1 SGHRS, CDR2 YFSETQ. V shed 4 bases and J shed 5 bases, with 13 bases lying between them. The CDR3 sequence is CASSPDGPNEQYF. CDR3 coding DNA: TGCGCCAGCAGCCCAGACGGGCCCAACGAGCAGTACTTC.